This passage covers 9 T cell receptor beta chains from one sample sequenced in a study of cytomegalovirus exposure and HLA in healthy donors. PCR involved 60 Vbeta and 13 Jbeta primers. Sequenced by immunoSEQ multiplex PCR; TCRdb stores in-frame clones only, minus some. The sample lists 95,000 to 150,000 clones; 10% to 13% were seen once. The sequencing input was PBMCs. All receptors come from a woman aged 18 to 35 in good health and CMV-seropositive.

The chain is built from TRBV29-1 and TRBJ2-1; TRBD2 agrees at 7 bases. With V trimmed by 6 bases and J by 1 base, 3 bases remained unmatched. Germline lookup yields CDR1 SQVTM and CDR2 ANQGSEA. This CDR3 spans 13 amino acids. The DNA for the CDR3 is TGCAGCGTCGAGCGGGAATCCTACAATGAGCAGTTCTTC. It is translated as CSVERESYNEQFF.

The CDR3 DNA reads as TGTGCCAGCAGTTACTCGATTGGGTCAGGGGGCCTTGGCTACACCTTC. As protein: CASSYSIGSGGLGYTF. V gene TRBV6-5 combines with J gene TRBJ1-2; TRBD1 aligns across 8 bases. The CDR3 runs to 16 residues. Germline V lookup: CDR1 MNHEY, CDR2 SVGAGI. The J segment lost 7 bases and the V segment lost 0 bases, leaving 10 bases of the junction unmatched.

V gene TRBV20-1 combines with J gene TRBJ2-7; TRBD2 aligns across 7 bases. The germline V gene encodes CDR1 DFQATT and CDR2 SNEGSKA (reference sequence). This CDR3 has 11 amino acids. With 6 bases clipped from V and 3 bases from J, the junction kept 2 bases outside the gene matches. The CDR3 spells CSARDYYEQYF. The CDR3 coding sequence is TGCAGTGCCCGGGACTACTACGAGCAGTACTTC.

This clone was seen only a few times. V usage is TRBV30 and J usage is TRBJ2-1, with 7 bases aligning to TRBD2. The CDR3 contains 15 residues. Trimming took 0 bases from V and 5 from J; bases not matched to a gene: 7. CDR1 GTSNPN and CDR2 SVGIG come from the germline V gene (reference sequence). For the CDR3, the DNA is TGTGCCTGGAGTGTACGAGCGGGGCTTAACAATGAGCAGTTCTTC. Amino acids: CAWSVRAGLNNEQFF. The variable domain in full, with the rest retrieved from reference TRBV30 and TRBJ2-1, is SQTIHQWPATLVQPVGSPLSLECTVEGTSNPNLYWYRQAAGRGLQLLFYSVGIGQISSEVPQNLSASRPQDRQFILSSKKLLLSDSGFYLCAWSVRAGLNNEQFFGPGTRLTVL.

The rearrangement uses TRBV10-1 and TRBJ2-3; tentatively, D is TRBD2 (6 bases). Trimming stripped 7 bases from V and 5 bases from J, with 16 bases between. Germline V gives CDR1 WNHNN, CDR2 SYGVQD (reference sequence). This CDR3 contains 14 residues. As DNA, the CDR3 is TGCGCCAGCAACCTTGACGGGAGCCGAGATACGCAGTATTTT. Translating it yields CASNLDGSRDTQYF.

Of note for this clone: The same CDR3 can be traced to other DNA sequences in this sample. The gene calls are TRBV18 and TRBJ1-4; 10 bases agree with TRBD1. The CDR3 runs 14 residues. The trim removed 6 bases at V and 6 bases at J, leaving 4 bases unmatched. Germline V gene data show CDR1 as KGHSH and CDR2 as LQKENI. For the CDR3, the DNA is TGTGCCAGCTCCACCGGGACAGGGGATGAAAAACTGTTTTTT. Translation gives CASSTGTGDEKLFF.

This clone was detected only a few times. V gene TRBV30 combines with J gene TRBJ1-1; D is possibly TRBD1 (6 bases). The CDR3 covers 13 residues. CDR1 is GTSNPN and CDR2 is SVGIG in the germline V gene (reference sequence). V was shortened by 5 bases and J by 4 bases, with 14 bases between the two germline ends. The CDR3 DNA is TGTGCCTGGGCGAAGGGGGTTTCCACTGAAGCTTTCTTT. The encoded protein is CAWAKGVSTEAFF.

This clone was observed a handful of times. The chain combines TRBV5-6 with TRBJ2-7, with TRBD2 matching over 8 bases. After removal of 1 base from V and 4 bases from J, the junction contained 7 bases not matched to a gene. Germline V CDR1 and CDR2: SGHDT, YYEEEE. The CDR3 consists of 15 residues. The CDR3 bases are TGTGCCAGCAGCTTGCCGGGAGGGTTCGGTTACGAGCAGTACTTC. Amino acid sequence: CASSLPGGFGYEQYF. The complete variable domain, with remaining parts taken from reference TRBV5-6 and TRBJ2-7, reads DAGVTQSPTHLIKTRGQQVTLRCSPKSGHDTVSWYQQALGQGPQFIFQYYEEEERQRGNFPDRFSGHQFPNYSSELNVNALLLGDSALYLCASSLPGGFGYEQYFGPGTRLTVT.

The sample holds a few counts of this clone. This chain links TRBV6-6 with TRBJ2-1, with 7 bases lining up with TRBD2. J lost 6 bases, V lost 2 bases, and 7 bases had no gene match. Germline loops: CDR1 MNHNY, CDR2 SVGAGI (reference sequence). The CDR3 length is 15 residues. The CDR3 DNA follows: TGTGCCAGCAGTTACCTGGCTAGCGGAATCAATGAGCAGTTCTTC. Its translation: CASSYLASGINEQFF.